One and the same sample provided the 14 T cell receptor beta chains below, sequenced in a study of T cell repertoires in cytomegalovirus infection. MiXCR, applied by TCRdb to the reads, yields one record per CDR3 protein. The data show around 800,000 distinct CDR3 sequences, approximately 30% seen once. These receptors lack a known antigen. The sequencing used cultured CD8+ T cells from PBMCs, collected from culture after CMV antigen stimulation. Every receptor here comes from a human donor in good health (CMV status not recorded). Some clones in this sample may be carry-over from other donors' samples.

The chain recombines TRBV6-6 with TRBJ1-4; a possible D gene is TRBD1 (5 bases). This CDR3 region has 15 residues. From germline, CDR1 is MNHNY and CDR2 SVGAGI (reference sequence). V dropped 5 bases and J dropped 6 bases, with 16 bases sitting between them. The CDR3 nucleotides read TGTGCCAGCAGTAACACGCGGAAGGGGTATGAAAAACTGTTTTTT. Translated, it gives CASSNTRKGYEKLFF.

The CDR3 is CASSQDRGFADSGANVLTF. The CDR3 DNA follows: TGTGCCAGCAGCCAAGATCGGGGCTTCGCCGACTCTGGGGCCAACGTCCTGACTTTC. V and J are TRBV3-1 and TRBJ2-6; D may correspond to TRBD1 or TRBD2 (5 bases each). Per germline, CDR1 LGHDT and CDR2 YNNKEL (reference sequence). The CDR3 is made up of 19 amino acids. V shed 0 bases and J shed 0 bases, with 15 bases lying between them.

This clonotype was detected only once. The chain joins TRBV10-1 to TRBJ2-7; possibly TRBD1 for D (6 bases). Germline V CDR1 and CDR2: WNHNN, SYGVQD (reference sequence). The CDR3 loop spans 14 amino acids. The V and J ends lost 2 bases and 6 bases respectively, with 14 bases between them. CDR3 sequence (DNA): TGCGCCAGCAGTGAGACCCAGGGGCCCGCCGAGCAGTACTTC. Its protein is CASSETQGPAEQYF.

This clonotype was counted at least ten times. The chain links TRBV7-6 to TRBJ2-2; TRBD2 is a possible D gene (5 bases). The V end was cut by 5 bases, the J end by 5 bases, with 9 bases between. The CDR3 has 13 residues. Germline V gene data show CDR1 as SGHVS and CDR2 as FNYEAQ. CDR3: CASSPPGTGELFF. CDR3 nucleotide sequence: TGTGCCAGCAGCCCCCCGGGGACCGGGGAGCTGTTTTTT.

This chain uses TRBV12-3 or TRBV12-4 with TRBJ2-7; TRBD1 aligns across 8 bases. Trimming cost V 3 bases and J 2 bases; bases outside gene matches: 9. The CDR3 has 16 residues. The DNA of the CDR3 is TGTGCCAGCAGTTTTGTATTGGGACAGGAGACCTACGAGCAGTACTTC. Amino acids: CASSFVLGQETYEQYF.

The V gene is TRBV6-5, the J gene TRBJ1-1; the D gene is possibly TRBD1 (5 bases). Germline-derived CDR1 and CDR2 are MNHEY and SVGAGI. V lost 2 bases to trimming and J lost 3 bases, with 7 bases between them. The CDR3 covers 13 residues. This CDR3 reads CASSYRDDTEAFF. For the CDR3, the DNA is TGTGCCAGCAGTTACAGGGACGACACTGAAGCTTTCTTT.

The chain carries TRBV7-6 and TRBJ1-3; D not resolved. The V gene lost 1 base and the J gene lost 0 bases, with 10 bases spanning the gap. The CDR3 totals 16 residues. In germline, CDR1 is SGHVS, CDR2 FNYEAQ. The DNA of the CDR3 is TGTGCCAGCAGCTTAGATCCTAATTTCTCTGGAAACACCATATATTTT. It codes for CASSLDPNFSGNTIYF.

This clonotype has a handful of counts. The V call is TRBV10-3, the J call TRBJ2-2; D unclear. This CDR3 has 11 residues. From germline, CDR1 is ENHRY and CDR2 SYGVKD. V gave up 7 bases and J gave up 5 bases, with 5 bases separating them. The CDR3 DNA reads as TGTGCCATCATGGGAACCGGGGAGCTGTTTTTT. Translating gives CAIMGTGELFF.

CDR3 loop: CSVPSATETQYF. CDR3 DNA sequence: TGCAGCGTTCCCTCTGCCACAGAGACCCAGTACTTC. This chain joins TRBV29-1 and TRBJ2-5; D is uncertain. The length of the CDR3 is 12 residues. CDR1 and CDR2 (germline): SQVTM, ANQGSEA. V shed 5 bases and J shed 4 bases, with 11 bases lying between them.

This clonotype was found many times. V is TRBV7-3 and J is TRBJ2-1, with D unclear. The CDR3 has 12 residues. The V and J ends lost 5 bases and 7 bases respectively, with 9 bases between them. Germline V lookup: CDR1 SGHTA, CDR2 FQGTGA. The CDR3 nucleotides read TGTGCCAGCAGCCGTGATCGGAATGAGCAGTTCTTC. Its translation is CASSRDRNEQFF.

The rearrangement links TRBV27 to TRBJ1-2; perhaps TRBD1 as D (5 bases). Germline V CDR1 and CDR2: MNHEY, SMNVEV (reference sequence). This CDR3 contains 15 residues. V lost 0 bases and J lost 4, with 12 bases in between. The CDR3 loop is CASSLSGTASYGYTF. The CDR3 coding sequence is TGTGCCAGCAGTTTATCAGGGACGGCCAGCTATGGCTACACCTTC.

The rearrangement uses TRBV14 and TRBJ2-7; D ambiguous. Per germline, CDR1 SGHDN and CDR2 FVKESK. Trimming pared 2 bases from V and 3 bases from J, leaving 17 bases between. The CDR3 spans 16 residues. CDR3 in DNA: TGTGCCAGCAGCCAAAATGCCCCACCCTACAGCTACGAGCAGTACTTC. As protein: CASSQNAPPYSYEQYF.

This clonotype has a count of ten or more. The V gene is TRBV12-3 or TRBV12-4, the J gene TRBJ2-2; no reliable D call. The CDR3 covers 13 residues. V dropped 6 bases and J dropped 1 base, with 6 bases sitting between them. The CDR3 sequence: CASRTVNTGELFF. The CDR3, as DNA: TGTGCCAGCAGAACAGTGAACACCGGGGAGCTGTTTTTT.

The chain's CDR3 is CASSYLDQGTFGYTF. The CDR3 region has the DNA TGTGCCAGCAGCTATCTAGACCAGGGAACCTTCGGCTACACCTTC. The rearrangement uses TRBV7-2 and TRBJ1-2, with TRBD1 as a possible D gene (5 bases). V was trimmed by 4 bases and J by 8 bases, leaving 20 bases between them. Germline V gene lookup returns CDR1 SGHTA and CDR2 FQGNSA. The CDR3 runs to 15 residues.